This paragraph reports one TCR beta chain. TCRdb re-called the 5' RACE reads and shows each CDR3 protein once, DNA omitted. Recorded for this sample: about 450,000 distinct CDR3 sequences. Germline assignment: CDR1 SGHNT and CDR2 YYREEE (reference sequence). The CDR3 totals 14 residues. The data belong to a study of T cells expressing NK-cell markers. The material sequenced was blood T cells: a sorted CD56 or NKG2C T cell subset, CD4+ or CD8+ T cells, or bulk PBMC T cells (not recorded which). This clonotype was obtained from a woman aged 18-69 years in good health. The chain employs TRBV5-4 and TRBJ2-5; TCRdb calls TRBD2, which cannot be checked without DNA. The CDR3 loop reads CASKMAGSQETQYF. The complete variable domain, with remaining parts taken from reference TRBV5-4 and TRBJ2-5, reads ETGVTQSPTHLIKTRGQQVTLRCSSQSGHNTVSWYQQALGQGPQFIFQYYREEENGRGNFPPRFSGLQFPNYSSELNVNALELDDSALYLCASKMAGSQETQYFGPGTRLLVL.